Listed here are 9 T cell receptor beta chains from one sample, sequenced in a study of T cell repertoires in cytomegalovirus infection. TCRdb processed the reads anew with MiXCR; each CDR3 protein has one entry. This sample has about 250,000 distinct CDR3 sequences, with approximately 7% found just once. Sequenced: PBMCs. These receptors all stem from a human donor in good health (CMV status not recorded). Some clones in this sample may be carry-over from other donors' samples.

This chain connects TRBV20-1 to TRBJ1-5, with 7 bases fitting TRBD1. The CDR3 has 13 amino acids. Germline V CDR1 and CDR2: DFQATT, SNEGSKA (reference sequence). J lost 4 bases, V lost 0 bases, and 0 bases had no gene match. CDR3 DNA: TGCAGTGCTAGAGAGACAGGGAATCAGCCCCAGCATTTT. Protein sequence: CSARETGNQPQHF.

This clonotype was recorded many times. This chain uses TRBV6-2 or TRBV6-3 with TRBJ2-4, with D uncertain. The CDR3 totals 14 residues. Germline-derived CDR1 and CDR2 are MNHEY and SVGEGT. V was pared by 2 bases and J by 5 bases, with 10 bases between. In nucleotides, the CDR3 is TGTGCCAGCAGTTACCGGACGAACGAAAACATTCAGTACTTC. Its translation: CASSYRTNENIQYF.

The sample holds many counts of this clonotype. The V gene is TRBV7-2, the J gene TRBJ2-5; a possible D gene is TRBD1 (5 bases). Germline values: CDR1 SGHTA, CDR2 FQGNSA. This CDR3 is 14 amino acids long. V was clipped by 1 base and J by 7 bases, with 13 bases between them. CDR3 protein: CASSLDWGPGTQYF. In DNA form, the CDR3 reads TGTGCCAGCAGCTTAGACTGGGGCCCAGGGACCCAGTACTTC.

This clonotype has at least ten counts. The CDR3 loop is CASSEERGLYEQYF. The CDR3 DNA is TGTGCCAGCAGTGAGGAAAGGGGGCTTTACGAGCAGTACTTC. The chain recombines TRBV2 with TRBJ2-7; 7 positions match TRBD1. The CDR3 loop spans 14 amino acids. Germline V CDR1 and CDR2: SNHLY, FYNNEI. Trimming removed 3 bases from V and 4 bases from J; junction bases left unmatched: 6.

This clonotype was detected ten times or more. The chain uses TRBV6-5 and TRBJ2-7; a possible D gene is TRBD1 (5 bases). The V end lost 4 bases, the J end lost 3 bases, and 13 bases lay between the germline ends. Germline V gives CDR1 MNHEY, CDR2 SVGAGI. The CDR3 has 14 residues. CDR3 DNA sequence: TGTGCCAGCAGTTTTTTGCAGGGATACTACGAGCAGTACTTC. Residues: CASSFLQGYYEQYF.

The rearrangement uses TRBV6-2 or TRBV6-3 and TRBJ2-1, with 12 bases that match TRBD1. Germline CDR1 MNHEY, CDR2 SVGEGT. Trimming removed 4 bases from V and 8 bases from J; junction bases left unmatched: 12. The CDR3 consists of 17 residues. The CDR3 protein is CASSSLWDRGRKYEQFF. CDR3 DNA sequence: TGTGCCAGCAGTTCACTTTGGGACAGGGGGCGGAAGTATGAGCAGTTCTTC.

There are many counts of this clonotype. The chain uses TRBV12-3 or TRBV12-4 and TRBJ1-6, with D possibly TRBD1 on 5 matching bases. The CDR3 sequence is 17 residues long. The V gene lost 6 bases and the J gene lost 0 bases, with 15 bases spanning the gap. The CDR3 sequence is CASSRDGPSSYNSPLHF. CDR3 coding DNA: TGTGCCAGCAGCCGGGACGGACCAAGCTCCTATAATTCACCCCTCCACTTT.

In its sample, this clonotype was seen many times. V usage is TRBV15 and J usage is TRBJ2-3; TRBD1 aligns across 10 bases. Germline CDR1 reads LNHNV; CDR2 reads YYDKDF (reference sequence). The length of the CDR3 is 16 residues. With V trimmed by 4 bases and J by 3 bases, 7 bases remained unmatched. The CDR3, as DNA: TGTGCCACCAGCACCGCTCTGGGACAGGGGACAGATACGCAGTATTTT. It specifies CATSTALGQGTDTQYF.

This clonotype came up many times. The V gene is TRBV28, the J gene TRBJ2-7; possible D gene TRBD1, 6 bases. Per germline, CDR1 MDHEN and CDR2 SYDVKM. V was pared by 1 base and J by 5 bases, with 24 bases between. The CDR3 is made up of 18 amino acids. Here the CDR3 reads CASSLFRRWGAGVHEQYF. Written as DNA, the CDR3 is TGTGCCAGCAGTTTATTCCGACGTTGGGGAGCAGGGGTCCACGAGCAGTACTTC.